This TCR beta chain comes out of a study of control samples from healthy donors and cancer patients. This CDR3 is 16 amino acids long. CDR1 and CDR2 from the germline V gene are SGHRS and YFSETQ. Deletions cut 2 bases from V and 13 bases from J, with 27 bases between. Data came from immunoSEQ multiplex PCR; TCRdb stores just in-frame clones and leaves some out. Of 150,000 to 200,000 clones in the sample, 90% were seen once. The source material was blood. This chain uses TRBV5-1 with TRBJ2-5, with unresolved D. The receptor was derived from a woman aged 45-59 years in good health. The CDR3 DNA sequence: TGCGCCAGCAGCTTCGATAGTACGGGTCACTTACGACCAGCGTACTTC. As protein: CASSFDSTGHLRPAYF.